One sample yielded the 14 T cell receptor beta chains listed below, sequenced in a study of post-analysis software for immune sequencing data. Study-level results: There were four or five TRBV segments more frequent in patients than controls, and TRBV5-6, TRBV5-1 and TRBV20-1 were among them.

TCR beta cDNA libraries included unique molecular identifiers. TCRdb re-called the PCR reads through MiXCR, storing one row per CDR3 protein. Among approximately 660,000 distinct CDR3 sequences listed, approximately 60% were seen once. No antigen has been identified for these receptors. The source material was blood. The receptors originated from a girl aged 2 to 10 with multiple sclerosis.

This clonotype has more than one count but fewer than ten. The chain has TRBV4-1 and TRBJ2-5; tentatively, D is TRBD2 (6 bases). Germline assignment: CDR1 MGHRA and CDR2 YSYEKL. V lost 0 bases, J lost 2 bases, and 7 bases lay in between. This CDR3 is 14 amino acids long. CDR3 bases: TGCGCCAGCAGCCAAGAAGGACTACAAGAGACCCAGTACTTC. This translates into CASSQEGLQETQYF.

The rearrangement joins TRBV29-1 to TRBJ2-3; D could derive from TRBD1 or TRBD2 (6 bases each). The CDR3 extends over 14 amino acids. V gave up 6 bases and J gave up 1 base, with 14 bases separating them. Germline CDR1 reads SQVTM; CDR2 reads ANQGSEA. The CDR3 region is CSVLGGRGTDTQYF. CDR3 in DNA: TGCAGCGTCCTCGGGGGCCGTGGCACAGATACGCAGTATTTT.

The V gene is TRBV24-1, the J gene TRBJ1-2; TRBD1 matches 7 bases. In germline, CDR1 is KGHDR, CDR2 SFDVKD. V trimming: 5 bases; J trimming: 8 bases; junction bases outside the gene matches: 7. This CDR3 contains 13 residues. CDR3 amino acids: CATSAPGGSGYTF. The CDR3 region has the DNA TGTGCCACCAGTGCTCCAGGGGGTAGCGGCTACACCTTC.

The chain uses TRBV4-1 and TRBJ2-7; the match to TRBD2 covers 10 bases. Germline loops: CDR1 MGHRA, CDR2 YSYEKL. The V gene end was trimmed by 2 bases and the J gene end by 6 bases; junction bases not matched to a gene: 13. CDR3 size: 17 residues. The CDR3 here is CASSQPWTSGRLAEQYF. CDR3 nucleotide sequence: TGCGCCAGCAGCCAACCATGGACTAGCGGCAGATTGGCCGAGCAGTACTTC.

The chain carries TRBV3-1 and TRBJ2-1; 7 bases match TRBD2. This CDR3 has 17 amino acids. Germline CDR1 is LGHDT and CDR2 is YNNKEL (reference sequence). Trimming took 4 bases from V and 4 from J; bases not matched to a gene: 13. In DNA form, the CDR3 reads TGTGCCAGCAGCCGATCCAGCAGCGGGGAGACTTACAATGAGCAGTTCTTC. Its translation is CASSRSSSGETYNEQFF.

This chain joins TRBV20-1 and TRBJ2-1; 8 bases agree with TRBD2. Germline V CDR1 and CDR2: DFQATT, SNEGSKA (reference sequence). After removal of 3 bases from V and 9 bases from J, the junction contained 4 bases not matched to a gene. The CDR3 has 12 amino acids. The CDR3 spells CSARDGRGEQFF. CDR3 sequence (DNA): TGCAGTGCTAGGGACGGGAGGGGTGAGCAGTTCTTC.

This clonotype was seen a handful of times. As DNA, the CDR3 is TGTGCCAGCAGCCCGGGGACTAGCGGGAGAGTCTACGAGCAGTACTTC. Its protein product is CASSPGTSGRVYEQYF. The chain couples TRBV4-2 to TRBJ2-7; 14 positions match TRBD2. This CDR3 has 16 residues. Per germline, CDR1 LGHNA and CDR2 YNFKEQ. V shed 4 bases and J 3 bases; nucleotides not matched to a gene: 5.

This clonotype has only a few counts. This chain connects TRBV7-9 to TRBJ1-1; TRBD1 matches at 9 bases. The CDR3 runs 16 residues. The V segment lost 4 bases and the J segment 5 bases; nucleotides outside the gene matches: 11. The germline CDR1 and CDR2 sequences are SEHNR and FQNEAQ (reference sequence). Here the CDR3 reads CASSSHQGQGRTEAFF. The CDR3 DNA reads TGTGCCAGCAGCTCGCACCAAGGACAGGGGAGGACTGAAGCTTTCTTT. The full variable domain, with the rest looked up from reference TRBV7-9 and TRBJ1-1, is DTGVSQNPRHKITKRGQNVTFRCDPISEHNRLYWYRQTLGQGPEFLTYFQNEAQLEKSRLLSDRFSAERPKGSFSTLEIQRTEQGDSAMYLCASSSHQGQGRTEAFFGQGTRLTVV.

This chain joins TRBV9 and TRBJ2-1, with no clear D. Germline CDR1 SGDLS, CDR2 YYNGEE. V was clipped by 0 bases and J by 6 bases, with 7 bases between them. The CDR3 runs 13 residues. CDR3 loop: CASSVAASNEQFF. DNA for the CDR3: TGTGCCAGCAGCGTAGCGGCATCCAATGAGCAGTTCTTC. Complete variable domain (other parts from reference TRBV9 and TRBJ2-1): DSGVTQTPKHLITATGQRVTLRCSPRSGDLSVYWYQQSLDQGLQFLIQYYNGEERAKGNILERFSAQQFPDLHSELNLSSLELGDSALYFCASSVAASNEQFFGPGTRLTVL.

The gene calls are TRBV12-3 or TRBV12-4 and TRBJ2-1, with D possibly matching TRBD2 (6 bases). The ends were cut back, 7 bases at V and 2 bases at J, with 12 bases in the middle. The CDR3 spans 14 residues. CDR3 residues: CASIPGVPYNEQFF. CDR3 sequence (DNA): TGTGCCAGCATCCCGGGAGTGCCCTACAATGAGCAGTTCTTC.

This clonotype was observed a few times. The chain employs TRBV20-1 and TRBJ1-1, with D possibly TRBD1 on 6 matching bases. V was shortened by 0 bases and J by 5 bases, with 13 bases between the two germline ends. This CDR3 contains 14 residues. Germline loops: CDR1 DFQATT, CDR2 SNEGSKA (reference sequence). This chain's CDR3 is CSAREQGRGTEAFF. The CDR3 bases are TGCAGTGCTAGAGAACAGGGTAGAGGAACTGAAGCTTTCTTT.

Worth noting for this clonotype: One junction end disagrees with the germline gene, perhaps due to a read error. The V call is TRBV7-7, the J call TRBJ2-5; 7 positions agree with TRBD2. This CDR3 region has 15 residues. Germline V gene sequence: CDR1 SSHAT, CDR2 FNYEAQ (reference sequence). This chain's CDR3 is CASSLGGREIVTQYF. CDR3 DNA: TGTGCTAGCAGCTTAGGAGGGCGGGAGATAGTGACCCAGTACTTC.

The CDR3 region has the DNA TGTGCCAGCACTCTATCAGTGTACACTGAAGCTTTCTTT. Translated, it gives CASTLSVYTEAFF. The V and J genes are TRBV2 and TRBJ1-1, with D unclear. The germline V gene has CDR1 SNHLY and CDR2 FYNNEI. V was cut by 7 bases and J by 3 bases, with 12 bases left in between. The CDR3 loop spans 13 amino acids.

V is TRBV20-1 and J is TRBJ2-1, with D perhaps TRBD1 or TRBD2 (5 bases each). This CDR3 spans 15 amino acids. The germline gives CDR1 DFQATT, CDR2 SNEGSKA (reference sequence). Between the trimmed V and J ends, which lost 1 base and 5 bases, there was a span of 15 bases. The CDR3: CSARVPGPFNNEQFF. CDR3 DNA: TGCAGTGCTAGAGTTCCGGGGCCCTTCAACAATGAGCAGTTCTTC.